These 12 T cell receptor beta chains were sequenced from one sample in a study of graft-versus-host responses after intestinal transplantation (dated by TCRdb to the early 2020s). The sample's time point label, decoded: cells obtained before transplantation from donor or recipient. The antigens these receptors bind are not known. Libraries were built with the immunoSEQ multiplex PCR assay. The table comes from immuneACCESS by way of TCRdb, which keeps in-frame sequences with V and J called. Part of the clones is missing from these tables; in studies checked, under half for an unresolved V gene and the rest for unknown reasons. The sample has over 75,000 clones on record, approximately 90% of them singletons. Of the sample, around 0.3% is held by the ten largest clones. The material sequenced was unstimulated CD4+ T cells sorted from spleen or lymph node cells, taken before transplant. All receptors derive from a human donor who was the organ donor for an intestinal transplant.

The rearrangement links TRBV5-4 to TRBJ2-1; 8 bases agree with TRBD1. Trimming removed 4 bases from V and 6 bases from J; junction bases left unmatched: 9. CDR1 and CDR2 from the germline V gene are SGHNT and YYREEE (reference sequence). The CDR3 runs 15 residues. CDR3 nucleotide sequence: TGTGCCAGCAGCCCCTGGACAGGGTTGGGCAATGAGCAGTTCTTC. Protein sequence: CASSPWTGLGNEQFF.

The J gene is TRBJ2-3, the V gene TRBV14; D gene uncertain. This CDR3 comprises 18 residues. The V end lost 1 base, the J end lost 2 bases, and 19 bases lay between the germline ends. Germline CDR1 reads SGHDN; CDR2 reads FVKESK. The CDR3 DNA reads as TGTGCCAGCAGCCAAGTCTCGGCCCTAACGGGTCTCACAGATACGCAGTATTTT. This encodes CASSQVSALTGLTDTQYF.

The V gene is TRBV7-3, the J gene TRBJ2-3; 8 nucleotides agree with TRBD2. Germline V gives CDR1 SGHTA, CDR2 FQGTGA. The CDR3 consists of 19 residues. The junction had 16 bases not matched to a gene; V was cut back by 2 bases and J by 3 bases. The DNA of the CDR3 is TGTGCCAGCAGCTTATACCCCCCCCACCCAGCGGGAGTGACAGATACGCAGTATTTT. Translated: CASSLYPPHPAGVTDTQYF.

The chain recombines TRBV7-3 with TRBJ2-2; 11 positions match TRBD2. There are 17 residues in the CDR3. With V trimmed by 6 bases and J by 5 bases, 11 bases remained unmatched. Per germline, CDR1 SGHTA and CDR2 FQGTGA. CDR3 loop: CASSPSSGGAYTGELFF. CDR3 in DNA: TGTGCCAGCAGTCCTAGTAGCGGGGGGGCCTATACCGGGGAGCTGTTTTTT.

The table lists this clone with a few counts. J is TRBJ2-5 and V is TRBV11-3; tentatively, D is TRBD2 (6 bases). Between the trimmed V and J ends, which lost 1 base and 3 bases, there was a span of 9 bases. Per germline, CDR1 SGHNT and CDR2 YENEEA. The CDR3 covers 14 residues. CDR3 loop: CASSLGTGEETQYF. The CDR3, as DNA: TGTGCCAGCAGCTTAGGGACGGGAGAAGAGACCCAGTACTTC.

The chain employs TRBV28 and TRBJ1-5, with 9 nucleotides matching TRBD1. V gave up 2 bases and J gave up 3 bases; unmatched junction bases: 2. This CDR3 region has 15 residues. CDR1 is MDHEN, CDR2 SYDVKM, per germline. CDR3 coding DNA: TGTGCCAGCAGTTTAACAGGGGGCCCCAATCAGCCCCAGCATTTT. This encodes CASSLTGGPNQPQHF.

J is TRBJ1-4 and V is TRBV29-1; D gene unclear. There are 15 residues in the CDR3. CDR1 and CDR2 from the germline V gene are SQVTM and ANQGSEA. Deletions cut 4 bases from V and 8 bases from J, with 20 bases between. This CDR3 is CSVAPSPAPGEKLFF. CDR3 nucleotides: TGCAGCGTTGCGCCTAGTCCGGCTCCCGGAGAAAAACTGTTTTTT.

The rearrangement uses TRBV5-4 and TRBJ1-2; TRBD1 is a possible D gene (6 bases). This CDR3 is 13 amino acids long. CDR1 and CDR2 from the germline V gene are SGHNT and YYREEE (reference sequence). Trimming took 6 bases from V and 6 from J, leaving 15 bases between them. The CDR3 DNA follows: TGTGCCAGCAACCCGAAAAAGGGGGATGGCTACACCTTC. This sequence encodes CASNPKKGDGYTF.

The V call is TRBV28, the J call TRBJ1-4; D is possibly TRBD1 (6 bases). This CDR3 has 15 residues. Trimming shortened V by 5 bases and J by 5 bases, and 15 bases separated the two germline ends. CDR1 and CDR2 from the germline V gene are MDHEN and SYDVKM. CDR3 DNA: TGTGCCAGCAGTCAGACCCACAGGGAGAATGAAAAACTGTTTTTT. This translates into CASSQTHRENEKLFF.

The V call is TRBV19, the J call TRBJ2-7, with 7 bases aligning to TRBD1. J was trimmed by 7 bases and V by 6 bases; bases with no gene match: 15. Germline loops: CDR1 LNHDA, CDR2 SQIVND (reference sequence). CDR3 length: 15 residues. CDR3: CASSPDRAIPGEQYF. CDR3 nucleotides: TGTGCCAGTAGCCCCGACAGGGCCATTCCGGGGGAGCAGTACTTC. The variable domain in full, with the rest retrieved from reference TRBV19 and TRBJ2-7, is DGGITQSPKYLFRKEGQNVTLSCEQNLNHDAMYWYRQDPGQGLRLIYYSQIVNDFQKGDIAEGYSVSREKKESFPLTVTSAQKNPTAFYLCASSPDRAIPGEQYFGPGTRLTVT.

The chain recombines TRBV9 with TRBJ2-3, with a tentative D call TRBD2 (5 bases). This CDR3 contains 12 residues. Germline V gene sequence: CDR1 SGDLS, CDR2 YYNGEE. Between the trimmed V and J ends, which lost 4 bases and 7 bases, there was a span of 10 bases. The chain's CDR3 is CASSQPGNTQYF. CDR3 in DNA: TGTGCCAGCAGCCAACCGGGGAATACGCAGTATTTT. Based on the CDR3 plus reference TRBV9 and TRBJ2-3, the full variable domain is DSGVTQTPKHLITATGQRVTLRCSPRSGDLSVYWYQQSLDQGLQFLIQYYNGEERAKGNILERFSAQQFPDLHSELNLSSLELGDSALYFCASSQPGNTQYFGPGTRLTVL.

Written as DNA, the CDR3 is TGCGCCAGCAGCCAAGATCGCCTCCAGGGGGGAGGTAATGAGCAGTTCTTC. It yields the protein CASSQDRLQGGGNEQFF. This rearrangement joins TRBV4-1 to TRBJ2-1, with D possibly matching TRBD1 (7 bases). V gave up 0 bases and J gave up 7 bases, with 19 bases separating them. CDR1 and CDR2 (germline): MGHRA, YSYEKL. The CDR3 covers 17 residues.